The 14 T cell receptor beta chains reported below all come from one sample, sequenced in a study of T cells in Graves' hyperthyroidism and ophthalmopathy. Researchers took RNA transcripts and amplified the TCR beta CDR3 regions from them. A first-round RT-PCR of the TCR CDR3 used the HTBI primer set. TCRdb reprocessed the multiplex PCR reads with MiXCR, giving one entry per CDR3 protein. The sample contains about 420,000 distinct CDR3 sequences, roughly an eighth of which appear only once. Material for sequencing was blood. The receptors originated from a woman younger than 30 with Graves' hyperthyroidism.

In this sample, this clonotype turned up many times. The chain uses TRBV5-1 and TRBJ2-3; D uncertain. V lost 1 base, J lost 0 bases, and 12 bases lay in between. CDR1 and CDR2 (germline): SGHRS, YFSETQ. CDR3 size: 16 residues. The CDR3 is CASSLPQSSSTDTQYF. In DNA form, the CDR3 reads TGCGCCAGCAGCTTGCCGCAGAGTTCTAGCACAGATACGCAGTATTTT.

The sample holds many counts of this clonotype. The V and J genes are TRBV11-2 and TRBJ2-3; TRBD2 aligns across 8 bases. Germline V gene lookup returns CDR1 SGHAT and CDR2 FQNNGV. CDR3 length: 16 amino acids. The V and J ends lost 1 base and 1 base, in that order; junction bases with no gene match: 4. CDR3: CASSLGSGRGTDTQYF. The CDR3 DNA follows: TGTGCCAGCAGCTTAGGTTCCGGGAGGGGCACAGATACGCAGTATTTT.

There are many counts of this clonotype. The CDR3 sequence: CASRGSGDASSSYNEQFF. CDR3 nucleotide sequence: TGCGCCAGCAGGGGCTCTGGGGACGCGTCGAGCTCCTACAATGAGCAGTTCTTC. V gene TRBV5-1 combines with J gene TRBJ2-1; the D gene could be TRBD1 or TRBD2 (5 bases each). The V gene's germline CDR1 is SGHRS and CDR2 YFSETQ. CDR3 length: 18 residues. The V end was cut by 5 bases, the J end by 0 bases, with 21 bases between.

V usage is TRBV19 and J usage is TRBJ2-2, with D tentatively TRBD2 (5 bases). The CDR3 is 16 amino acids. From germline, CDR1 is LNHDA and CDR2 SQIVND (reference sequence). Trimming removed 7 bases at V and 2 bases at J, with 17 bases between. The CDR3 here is CASTEFGRANTGELFF. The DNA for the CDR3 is TGTGCCAGTACCGAATTTGGGCGGGCAAACACCGGGGAGCTGTTTTTT.

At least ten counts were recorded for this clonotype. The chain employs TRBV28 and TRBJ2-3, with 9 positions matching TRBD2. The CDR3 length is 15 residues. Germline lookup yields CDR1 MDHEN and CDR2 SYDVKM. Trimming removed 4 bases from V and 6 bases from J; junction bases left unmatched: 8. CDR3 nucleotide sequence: TGTGCCAGCAGTTCAGCGGGAGGAAGGGTTGATACGCAGTATTTT. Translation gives CASSSAGGRVDTQYF. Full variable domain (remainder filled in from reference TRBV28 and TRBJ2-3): DVKVTQSSRYLVKRTGEKVFLECVQDMDHENMFWYRQDPGLGLRLIYFSYDVKMKEKGDIPEGYSVSREKKERFSLILESASTNQTSMYLCASSSAGGRVDTQYFGPGTRLTVL.

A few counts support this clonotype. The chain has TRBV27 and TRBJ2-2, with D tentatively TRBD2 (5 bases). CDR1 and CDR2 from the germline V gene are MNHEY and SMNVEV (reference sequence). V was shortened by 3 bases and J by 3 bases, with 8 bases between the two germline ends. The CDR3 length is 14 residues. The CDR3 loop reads CASSFQEDTGELFF. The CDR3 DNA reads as TGTGCCAGCAGTTTCCAGGAGGACACCGGGGAGCTGTTTTTT.

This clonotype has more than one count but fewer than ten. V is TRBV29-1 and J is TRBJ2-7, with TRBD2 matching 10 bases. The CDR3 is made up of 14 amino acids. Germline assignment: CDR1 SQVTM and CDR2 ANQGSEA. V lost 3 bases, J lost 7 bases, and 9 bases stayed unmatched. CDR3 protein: CSVDGLAGAEEQYF. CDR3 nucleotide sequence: TGCAGCGTTGATGGTCTAGCGGGAGCTGAAGAGCAGTACTTC.

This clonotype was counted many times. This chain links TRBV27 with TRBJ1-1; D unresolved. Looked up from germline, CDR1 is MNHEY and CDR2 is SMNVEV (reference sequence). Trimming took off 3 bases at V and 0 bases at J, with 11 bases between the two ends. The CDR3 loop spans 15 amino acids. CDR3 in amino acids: CASSLTSQMNTEAFF. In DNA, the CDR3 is TGTGCCAGCAGTTTGACGAGCCAAATGAACACTGAAGCTTTCTTT.

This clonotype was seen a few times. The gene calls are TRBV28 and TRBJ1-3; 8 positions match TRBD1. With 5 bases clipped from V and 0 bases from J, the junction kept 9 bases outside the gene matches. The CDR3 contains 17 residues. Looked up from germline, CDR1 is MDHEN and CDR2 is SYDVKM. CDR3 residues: CASSIMGQASSGNTIYF. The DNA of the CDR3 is TGTGCCAGCAGTATCATGGGACAGGCGAGCTCTGGAAACACCATATATTTT.

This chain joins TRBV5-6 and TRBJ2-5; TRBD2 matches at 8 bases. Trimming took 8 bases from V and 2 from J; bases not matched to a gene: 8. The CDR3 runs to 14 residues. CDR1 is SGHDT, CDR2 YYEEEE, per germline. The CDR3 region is CASSIAGLQETQYF. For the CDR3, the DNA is TGTGCCAGTAGTATAGCGGGGCTACAAGAGACCCAGTACTTC.

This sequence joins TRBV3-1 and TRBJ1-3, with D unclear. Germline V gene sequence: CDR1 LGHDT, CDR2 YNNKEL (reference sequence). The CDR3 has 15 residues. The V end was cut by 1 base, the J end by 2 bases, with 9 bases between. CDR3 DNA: TGTGCCAGCAGCCAAGGAGACGGCACTGGAAACACCATATATTTT. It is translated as CASSQGDGTGNTIYF. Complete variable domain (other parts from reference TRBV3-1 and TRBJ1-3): DTAVSQTPKYLVTQMGNDKSIKCEQNLGHDTMYWYKQDSKKFLKIMFSYNNKELIINETVPNRFSPKSPDKAHLNLHINSLELGDSAVYFCASSQGDGTGNTIYFGEGSWLTVV.

In nucleotides, the CDR3 is TGCGCCAGCAGCTTGGGACAGGGGTTTGAGGAGCAGTTCTTC. This encodes CASSLGQGFEEQFF. The gene calls are TRBV5-1 and TRBJ2-1; 8 positions match TRBD1. This CDR3 spans 14 amino acids. Germline CDR1 reads SGHRS; CDR2 reads YFSETQ. Trimming removed 0 bases from V and 10 bases from J; junction bases left unmatched: 6.

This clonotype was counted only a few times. In DNA, the CDR3 is TGTGCCATCAGTGCGGCGGGAGACAATGAGCAGTTCTTC. Its protein is CAISAAGDNEQFF. This chain links TRBV10-3 with TRBJ2-1, with TRBD2 matching over 7 bases. The V segment lost 4 bases and the J segment 5 bases; nucleotides outside the gene matches: 2. This CDR3 region has 13 residues. CDR1 ENHRY and CDR2 SYGVKD come from the germline V gene.

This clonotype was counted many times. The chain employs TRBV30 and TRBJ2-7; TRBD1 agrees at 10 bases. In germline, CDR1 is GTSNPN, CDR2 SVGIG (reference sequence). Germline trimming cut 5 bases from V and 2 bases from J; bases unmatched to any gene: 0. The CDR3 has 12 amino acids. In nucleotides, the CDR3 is TGTGCCTGGGGACAGGGGGCCTACGAGCAGTACTTC. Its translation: CAWGQGAYEQYF. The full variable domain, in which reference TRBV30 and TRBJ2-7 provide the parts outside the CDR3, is SQTIHQWPATLVQPVGSPLSLECTVEGTSNPNLYWYRQAAGRGLQLLFYSVGIGQISSEVPQNLSASRPQDRQFILSSKKLLLSDSGFYLCAWGQGAYEQYFGPGTRLTVT.